The present entry profiles one T cell receptor (beta chain) with its context. The data stem from a study of cytomegalovirus exposure and HLA in healthy donors. In the study overall: Genotyping showed around four fifths of roughly 400 donors falling in the Caucasian-associated ancestry cluster.

Germline values: CDR1 SGHDT, CDR2 YYEEEE. The CDR3 length is 16 residues. Trimming took off 2 bases at V and 3 bases at J, with 18 bases between the two ends. The PCR ran on 60 Vbeta and 13 Jbeta primers. The repertoire was sequenced with immunoSEQ multiplex PCR; TCRdb's copy has only in-frame clones and lacks some. The repertoire holds about 72,000 clones, with roughly 74% as singletons. Sequences were obtained from PBMCs. This clonotype originated in a man aged 40-49 years in good health and CMV-seronegative. The genes are TRBV5-6 and TRBJ2-7; perhaps TRBD1 as D (5 bases). The CDR3 DNA sequence: TGTGCCAGCAGCTTTGGGTATTCAGGGCTGGGCTACGAGCAGTACTTC. It is translated as CASSFGYSGLGYEQYF.